The 27 T cell receptor beta chains below were found in one sample sequenced in a study of OX40 agonist ivuxolimab in advanced cancers. Libraries were prepared through the immunoSEQ multiplex PCR assay. As stored in TCRdb, this immuneACCESS dataset retains in-frame rearrangements with V and J assigned. A fraction of the clones does not appear; measured against another copy, unresolved V genes explain less than half of the discrepancy, and the remainder lacks a known reason. Here the sample has around 80,000 clones; over 75% occur a single time. The ten largest make up more than 0.45% of the sample. This specimen consisted of CD4+ or CD8+ T cells sorted from blood, obtained in a trial of the OX40 agonist ivuxolimab. The source is an adult with an advanced solid tumor such as melanoma, head and neck, liver or kidney cancer.

V and J are TRBV5-4 and TRBJ1-1, with D hard to call. The CDR3 is 13 residues long. Looked up from germline, CDR1 is SGHNT and CDR2 is YYREEE (reference sequence). Trimming pared 0 bases from V and 8 bases from J, leaving 11 bases between. CDR3 nucleotides: TGTGCCAGCAGCTTGGACCTGCTGAAGGAAGCTTTCTTT. Translation gives CASSLDLLKEAFF.

The chain recombines TRBV7-2 with TRBJ1-2; no definite D call. The CDR3 has 16 amino acids. In germline, CDR1 is SGHTA, CDR2 FQGNSA. Trimming removed 1 base from V and 4 bases from J, with 16 bases in between. DNA of the CDR3: TGTGCCAGCAGCTTAGTGGCTGAAGAGCCTGGCTATGGCTACACCTTC. As protein: CASSLVAEEPGYGYTF.

This clone appeared a single time. The chain employs TRBV18 and TRBJ1-1; 9 bases are shared with TRBD1. Trimming cost V 4 bases and J 4 bases; bases outside gene matches: 1. Germline V CDR1 and CDR2: KGHSH, LQKENI. This CDR3 region has 13 residues. In DNA form, the CDR3 reads TGTGCCAGCTCACAGACAGGGGGCACTGAAGCTTTCTTT. This codes for CASSQTGGTEAFF.

The chain employs TRBV11-2 and TRBJ2-7, with 10 bases aligning to TRBD1. Trimming removed 5 bases from V and 2 bases from J; junction bases left unmatched: 6. CDR1 SGHAT and CDR2 FQNNGV come from the germline V gene. This CDR3 has 15 residues. CDR3 nucleotide sequence: TGTGCCAGCAGCCGCCTGGGGACAGGGGCCTACGAGCAGTACTTC. Protein: CASSRLGTGAYEQYF.

V gene TRBV6-1 combines with J gene TRBJ1-5, with 10 bases fitting TRBD1. This CDR3 comprises 16 residues. The germline gives CDR1 MNHNS, CDR2 SASEGT. The trim removed 4 bases at V and 7 bases at J, leaving 10 bases unmatched. The CDR3 spells CASSGTRQGADQPQHF. The DNA for the CDR3 is TGTGCCAGCAGTGGAACCCGACAGGGGGCGGACCAGCCCCAGCATTTT.

The CDR3 region has the DNA TGTGCCAGTAGACTCCGAGAGACCCAGTACTTC. This translates into CASRLRETQYF. The chain employs TRBV19 and TRBJ2-5; D call uncertain. Trimming left V 6 bases short and J 4 bases short, with 6 bases between. The CDR3 has 11 residues. The germline V gene has CDR1 LNHDA and CDR2 SQIVND (reference sequence).

The rearrangement joins TRBV28 to TRBJ1-2, with D unresolved. Germline CDR1 is MDHEN and CDR2 is SYDVKM. Trimming removed 5 bases at V and 6 bases at J, with 13 bases between. CDR3 length equals 13 residues. The CDR3 coding sequence is TGTGCCAGCAGTAGGGAGGGTAGAGATGGCTACACCTTC. This gives the protein CASSREGRDGYTF.

This chain connects TRBV5-4 to TRBJ1-3; D remains ambiguous. Between the trimmed V and J ends, which lost 1 base and 0 bases, there was a span of 5 bases. Germline V CDR1 and CDR2: SGHNT, YYREEE (reference sequence). The CDR3 spans 14 residues. The CDR3 DNA reads as TGTGCCAGCAGCTTGTTTCTCTCTGGAAACACCATATATTTT. Residues: CASSLFLSGNTIYF.

The rearrangement uses TRBV29-1 and TRBJ1-1; D is unresolved. CDR1 and CDR2 (germline): SQVTM, ANQGSEA. The V end lost 4 bases, the J end lost 4 bases, and 13 bases lay between the germline ends. The CDR3 contains 13 residues. CDR3 sequence: CSVVRQLGTEAFF. The CDR3 DNA sequence: TGCAGCGTTGTCCGCCAGTTGGGCACTGAAGCTTTCTTT.

This clone appeared a few times. This rearrangement joins TRBV29-1 to TRBJ1-2; D is undetermined. The V gene's germline CDR1 is SQVTM and CDR2 ANQGSEA. V lost 4 bases to trimming and J lost 2 bases, with 17 bases between them. The CDR3 extends over 15 amino acids. In DNA form, the CDR3 reads TGCAGCGTTGCGGGTATCTTCCGGGAGAACTATGGCTACACCTTC. Its protein is CSVAGIFRENYGYTF.

This clone was detected a few times. The rearrangement links TRBV30 to TRBJ1-4; D is unresolved. The V and J ends lost 2 bases and 10 bases respectively, with 20 bases between them. Germline-derived CDR1 and CDR2 are GTSNPN and SVGIG (reference sequence). There are 15 residues in the CDR3. The CDR3 spells CAWSKLRIGIGKLFF. CDR3 nucleotide sequence: TGTGCCTGGAGTAAACTCAGGATCGGTATCGGAAAACTGTTTTTT.

The rearrangement uses TRBV2 and TRBJ1-2; no definite D call. Trimming shortened V by 8 bases and J by 0 bases, and 7 bases separated the two germline ends. The CDR3 sequence is 12 residues long. Per the germline V gene, CDR1 is SNHLY and CDR2 is FYNNEI. The CDR3 sequence is CASVEANYGYTF. The CDR3 DNA reads TGTGCCAGCGTGGAAGCTAACTATGGCTACACCTTC.

This clone has a single count. The chain uses TRBV7-9 and TRBJ1-2, with 8 nucleotides matching TRBD1. Unmatched junction bases numbered 6, after V lost 4 bases and J lost 2 bases. The CDR3 runs 15 residues. The germline gives CDR1 SEHNR, CDR2 FQNEAQ (reference sequence). CDR3 sequence reads: CASSSLDRANYGYTF. Written as DNA, the CDR3 is TGTGCCAGCAGCTCCCTGGACAGGGCGAACTATGGCTACACCTTC. The variable domain in full, with the rest retrieved from reference TRBV7-9 and TRBJ1-2, is DTGVSQNPRHKITKRGQNVTFRCDPISEHNRLYWYRQTLGQGPEFLTYFQNEAQLEKSRLLSDRFSAERPKGSFSTLEIQRTEQGDSAMYLCASSSLDRANYGYTFGSGTRLTVV.

The gene calls are TRBV6-5 and TRBJ2-1; TRBD2 aligns across 9 bases. Losses at the gene ends were 5 bases for V and 5 bases for J; bases not matched to a gene: 7. This CDR3 has 15 residues. Germline CDR1 MNHEY, CDR2 SVGAGI. CDR3 loop: CASSPGSGRNNEQFF. The CDR3, as DNA: TGTGCCAGCAGTCCGGGTAGCGGGAGAAACAATGAGCAGTTCTTC.

In the case of this clone: Other DNA sequences in this sample translate to the same CDR3. The chain is built from TRBV4-1 and TRBJ1-4, with 9 bases aligning to TRBD1. Trimming took 6 bases from V and 7 from J; bases not matched to a gene: 6. This CDR3 has 14 residues. CDR1 is MGHRA and CDR2 is YSYEKL in the germline V gene. The CDR3 region is CASSPGQGFEKLFF. The CDR3 DNA is TGCGCCAGCAGTCCGGGACAGGGCTTTGAAAAACTGTTTTTT.

The gene calls are TRBV21-1 and TRBJ1-1. TRBV21-1 is marked as a pseudogene. The CDR3 has 13 amino acids. This chain's CDR3 is CASSKVGNTEAFF. CDR3 in DNA: TGTGCCAGCAGCAAAGTAGGGAACACTGAAGCTTTCTTT.

V gene TRBV6-5 combines with J gene TRBJ2-7; 9 nucleotides agree with TRBD2. Germline values: CDR1 MNHEY, CDR2 SVGAGI. This CDR3 spans 16 amino acids. V was clipped by 2 bases and J by 1 base; unmatched bases: 6. The CDR3 region is CASSYRTSARSYEQYF. CDR3 nucleotides: TGTGCCAGCAGTTACAGGACTAGCGCACGATCCTACGAGCAGTACTTC.

The rearrangement links TRBV7-9 to TRBJ1-5; D unresolved. Per the germline V gene, CDR1 is SEHNR and CDR2 is FQNEAQ (reference sequence). The CDR3 has 14 amino acids. The V gene lost 5 bases and the J gene lost 6 bases, with 14 bases spanning the gap. This CDR3 reads CASSPGLGAQPQHF. In DNA form, the CDR3 reads TGTGCCAGCAGCCCCGGGTTAGGAGCTCAGCCCCAGCATTTT.

The chain is built from TRBV9 and TRBJ1-2, with 10 bases aligning to TRBD1. CDR3 length: 14 amino acids. Germline V lookup: CDR1 SGDLS, CDR2 YYNGEE. V lost 3 bases to trimming and J lost 8 bases; unmatched junction nucleotides: 7. The CDR3 DNA reads as TGTGCCAGCAGCGCCAGACAGGGGGCGGAAGGCTACACCTTC. Amino acid sequence: CASSARQGAEGYTF.

V gene TRBV5-1 combines with J gene TRBJ1-5; TRBD1 aligns across 7 bases. V shed 0 bases, J shed 7 bases, and the junction held 10 bases outside the gene matches. The CDR3 sequence is 16 residues long. Germline CDR1 is SGHRS and CDR2 is YFSETQ. The CDR3 protein is CASSLGGQGGGQPQHF. The CDR3 DNA reads TGCGCCAGCAGCTTGGGTGGGCAGGGGGGTGGACAGCCCCAGCATTTT.

The chain employs TRBV30 and TRBJ1-1; possible D gene TRBD1, 5 bases. The V gene's germline CDR1 is GTSNPN and CDR2 SVGIG (reference sequence). The CDR3 runs 14 residues. V shed 0 bases and J shed 4 bases, with 12 bases lying between them. The CDR3 spells CAWSVLNGGTEAFF. Written as DNA, the CDR3 is TGTGCCTGGAGTGTACTAAACGGGGGCACTGAAGCTTTCTTT.

V gene TRBV2 combines with J gene TRBJ1-6; no firm D call. V lost 6 bases to trimming and J lost 7 bases, with 10 bases between them. The CDR3 has 13 amino acids. The germline gives CDR1 SNHLY, CDR2 FYNNEI. The CDR3 region is CASSLSTNSPLHF. The CDR3 region has the DNA TGTGCCAGCAGCCTCTCTACGAATTCACCCCTCCACTTT.

V gene TRBV2 combines with J gene TRBJ1-1; D remains ambiguous. Trimming shortened V by 5 bases and J by 0 bases, and 7 bases separated the two germline ends. Germline V gene sequence: CDR1 SNHLY, CDR2 FYNNEI. The CDR3 is 13 residues long. This CDR3 reads CASSPFMNTEAFF. CDR3 nucleotide sequence: TGTGCCAGCAGTCCATTCATGAACACTGAAGCTTTCTTT. Drawing the rest from reference TRBV2 and TRBJ1-1, the complete variable domain is EPEVTQTPSHQVTQMGQEVILRCVPISNHLYFYWYRQILGQKVEFLVSFYNNEISEKSEIFDDQFSVERPDGSNFTLKIRSTKLEDSAMYFCASSPFMNTEAFFGQGTRLTVV.

CDR3 in amino acids: CASSVGADVEKLFF. CDR3 bases: TGTGCCAGCAGCGTAGGCGCCGACGTTGAAAAACTGTTTTTT. This chain links TRBV9 with TRBJ1-4; D is unclear. The CDR3 length is 14 residues. Germline CDR1 SGDLS, CDR2 YYNGEE. V lost 0 bases and J 7 bases, leaving 10 bases between the germline ends.

The chain has TRBV5-6 and TRBJ1-6, with 11 nucleotides matching TRBD1. Trimming cost V 4 bases and J 7 bases; bases outside gene matches: 4. Germline assignment: CDR1 SGHDT and CDR2 YYEEEE. CDR3 size: 15 residues. This CDR3 reads CASSRRDRGNSPLHF. As DNA, the CDR3 is TGTGCCAGCAGCCGGAGGGACAGGGGGAATTCACCCCTCCACTTT.

The chain combines TRBV18 with TRBJ1-1; D remains unclear. The V end lost 0 bases, the J end lost 6 bases, and 14 bases lay between the germline ends. This CDR3 contains 15 residues. The germline V gene encodes CDR1 KGHSH and CDR2 LQKENI. The CDR3 reads CASSPPYNGLAEAFF. CDR3 DNA sequence: TGTGCCAGCTCACCACCGTATAATGGATTAGCTGAAGCTTTCTTT.

A single count supports this clone. The V and J genes are TRBV18 and TRBJ1-3; D gene unclear. V lost 8 bases and J 4 bases, leaving 12 bases between the germline ends. The V gene's germline CDR1 is KGHSH and CDR2 LQKENI. This CDR3 is 13 amino acids long. DNA for the CDR3: TGTGCCAGCCGGACGGGCACGGGAAACACCATATATTTT. Translation gives CASRTGTGNTIYF.